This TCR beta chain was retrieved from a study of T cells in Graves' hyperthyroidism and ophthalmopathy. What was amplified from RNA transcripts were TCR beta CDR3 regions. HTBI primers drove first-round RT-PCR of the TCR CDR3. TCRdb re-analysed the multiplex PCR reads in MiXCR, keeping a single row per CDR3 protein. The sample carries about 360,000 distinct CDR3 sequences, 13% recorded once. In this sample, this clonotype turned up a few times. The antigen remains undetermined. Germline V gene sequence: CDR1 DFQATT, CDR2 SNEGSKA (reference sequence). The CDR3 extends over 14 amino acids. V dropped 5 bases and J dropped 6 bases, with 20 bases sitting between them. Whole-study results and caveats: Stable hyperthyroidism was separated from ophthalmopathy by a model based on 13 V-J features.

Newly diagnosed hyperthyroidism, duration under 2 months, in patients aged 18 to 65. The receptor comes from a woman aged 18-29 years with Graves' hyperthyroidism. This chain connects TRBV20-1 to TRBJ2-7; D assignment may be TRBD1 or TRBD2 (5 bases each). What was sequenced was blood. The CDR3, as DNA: TGCAGTGCTCAGAGGCTGAGGGGTGGCGGCGAGCAGTACTTC. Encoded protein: CSAQRLRGGGEQYF.